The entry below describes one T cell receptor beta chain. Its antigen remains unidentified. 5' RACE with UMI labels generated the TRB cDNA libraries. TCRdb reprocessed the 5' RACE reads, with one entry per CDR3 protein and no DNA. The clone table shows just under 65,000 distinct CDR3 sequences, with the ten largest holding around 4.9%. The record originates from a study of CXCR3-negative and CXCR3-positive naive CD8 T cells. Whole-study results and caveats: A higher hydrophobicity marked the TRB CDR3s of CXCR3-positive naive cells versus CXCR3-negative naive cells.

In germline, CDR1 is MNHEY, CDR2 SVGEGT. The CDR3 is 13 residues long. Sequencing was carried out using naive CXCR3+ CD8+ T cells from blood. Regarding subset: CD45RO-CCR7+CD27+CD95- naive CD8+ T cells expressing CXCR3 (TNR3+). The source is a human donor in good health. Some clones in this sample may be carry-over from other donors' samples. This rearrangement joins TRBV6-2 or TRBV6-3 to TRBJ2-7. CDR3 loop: CASSYRPSYEQYF.